The 15 T cell receptor beta chains below come from one sample, sequenced in a study of breast tumors, draining lymph nodes, adjacent tissues. Samples came from axillary lymph nodes draining the breast cancer. From the multiplex PCR reads, TCRdb called clonotypes with MiXCR, one entry per CDR3 protein. The table shows about 140,000 distinct CDR3 sequences, with 30% to 35% occurring only once. Sequenced material: axillary lymph node tissue. These receptors were taken from a female donor with breast cancer. Some clones in this sample may be carry-over from other donors' samples.

This clonotype was observed many times. The V call is TRBV15, the J call TRBJ2-5; TRBD2 is a possible D gene (5 bases). The CDR3 runs 14 residues. With 6 bases removed from V and 2 bases from J, the gap between germline ends came to 13 bases. Germline V gene lookup returns CDR1 LNHNV and CDR2 YYDKDF (reference sequence). The CDR3, as DNA: TGTGCCACCAGACCCCACGGACTTCAAGAGACCCAGTACTTC. As protein: CATRPHGLQETQYF.

This clonotype was detected ten times or more. CDR3 region: CSARSGGARAEQFF. CDR3 bases: TGCAGTGCTAGATCGGGGGGGGCCCGAGCTGAGCAGTTCTTC. The chain uses TRBV20-1 and TRBJ2-1; 8 bases agree with TRBD2. Looked up from germline, CDR1 is DFQATT and CDR2 is SNEGSKA (reference sequence). Germline trimming cut 2 bases from V and 9 bases from J; bases unmatched to any gene: 9. The length of the CDR3 is 14 residues.

On this clonotype itself: A much more abundant neighbour one base away suggests this may be a read error. Because the CDR3 is missing its conserved closing phenylalanine or tryptophan, this is likely a read error. V gene TRBV6-2 or TRBV6-3 combines with J gene TRBJ1-6; D uncertain. Between the trimmed V and J ends, which lost 3 bases and 9 bases, there was a span of 9 bases. The CDR3 extends over 13 amino acids. The V gene's germline CDR1 is MNHEY and CDR2 SVGEGT. CDR3 nucleotide sequence: TGTGCCAGCAGTTATCCGGGGTTTTCACCCCTCCACTCT. Encoded protein: CASSYPGFSPLHS.

This clonotype was detected many times. V and J are TRBV7-2 and TRBJ2-6, with D possibly matching TRBD1 (6 bases). The V and J ends lost 4 bases and 1 base respectively, with 11 bases between them. This CDR3 spans 16 amino acids. CDR1 and CDR2 from the germline V gene are SGHTA and FQGNSA. CDR3 protein: CASSSARGSGANVLTF. CDR3 bases: TGTGCCAGCAGCTCAGCGAGGGGGTCTGGGGCCAACGTCCTGACTTTC.

In its sample, this clonotype was seen many times. The V call is TRBV6-5, the J call TRBJ2-3, with 7 bases lining up with TRBD2. The CDR3 has 17 residues. The germline gives CDR1 MNHEY, CDR2 SVGAGI. The ends lost 1 base at V and 5 bases at J; junction bases unmatched: 12. CDR3 nucleotide sequence: TGTGCCAGCAGTTACTACGGTCCGGGACTACGAAGAGATACGCAGTATTTT. This translates into CASSYYGPGLRRDTQYF.

There are many counts of this clonotype. The chain carries TRBV18 and TRBJ2-2, with TRBD1 matching 8 bases. The germline gives CDR1 KGHSH, CDR2 LQKENI. The ends lost 5 bases at V and 5 bases at J; junction bases unmatched: 4. CDR3 length: 14 amino acids. In DNA, the CDR3 is TGTGCCAGCTCATCACGACAGGGGACCGGGGAGCTGTTTTTT. Its translation: CASSSRQGTGELFF.

The table lists this clonotype with many counts. The chain is built from TRBV12-3 or TRBV12-4 and TRBJ2-3, with TRBD1 as a possible D gene (8 bases). This CDR3 region has 17 residues. V gave up 4 bases and J gave up 2 bases, with 19 bases separating them. Written as DNA, the CDR3 is TGTGCCAGCAGTTCCGGACAGGGACTATTTTTCACAGATACGCAGTATTTT. Its translation: CASSSGQGLFFTDTQYF.

This clonotype was counted at least ten times. The chain employs TRBV19 and TRBJ1-5; unclear D gene. The CDR3 covers 14 residues. Germline V gene sequence: CDR1 LNHDA, CDR2 SQIVND (reference sequence). V was trimmed by 9 bases and J by 0 bases, leaving 12 bases between them. The CDR3 here is CARDGTYSNQPQHF. CDR3 DNA sequence: TGTGCCAGGGACGGAACTTATAGCAATCAGCCCCAGCATTTT.

This clonotype has just a few counts. Compared with germline, one end of the junction differs, possibly owing to a read error. The rearrangement joins TRBV11-2 to TRBJ2-3; 12 nucleotides match TRBD2. The germline gives CDR1 SGHAT, CDR2 FQNNGV. The CDR3 sequence is 16 residues long. CDR3 protein: CAGSLLAGGTADTQYF. In nucleotides, the CDR3 is TGTGCCGGCAGCCTGCTAGCGGGGGGGACTGCAGATACGCAGTATTTT.

J is TRBJ2-5 and V is TRBV2, with D perhaps TRBD2 (6 bases). CDR1 SNHLY and CDR2 FYNNEI come from the germline V gene. CDR3 length: 15 residues. V lost 3 bases to trimming and J lost 1 base, with 12 bases between them. CDR3 region: CASSEGSAGQETQYF. The CDR3 DNA reads as TGTGCCAGCAGTGAGGGTTCAGCGGGCCAAGAGACCCAGTACTTC.

This clonotype has more than one count but fewer than ten. The rearrangement links TRBV7-3 to TRBJ1-1; tentatively, D is TRBD1 (5 bases). Trimming removed 5 bases at V and 1 base at J, with 14 bases between. Germline CDR1 and CDR2: SGHTA and FQGTGA. The CDR3 is made up of 15 amino acids. The DNA of the CDR3 is TGTGCCAGCAGCGGGGGGGGGACGTCGAACACTGAAGCTTTCTTT. Amino acids: CASSGGGTSNTEAFF.

Remarks on this clonotype: At one end, the junction sequence differs from germline, possibly due to a read error. V and J are TRBV6-6 and TRBJ1-5; a weak D match, TRBD1 (5 bases). Germline-derived CDR1 and CDR2 are MNHNY and SVGAGI (reference sequence). The CDR3 contains 17 residues. The CDR3 DNA follows: TGTGCCAGCAGTCACTCCCTTGGAAAACAGGGCAATCAGCCCCAGCATTTT. This gives the protein CASSHSLGKQGNQPQHF.

This clonotype was recorded many times. This chain uses TRBV29-1 with TRBJ1-2; the D is unclear. CDR3 length: 13 residues. Trimming shortened V by 0 bases and J by 8 bases, and 13 bases separated the two germline ends. CDR1 is SQVTM, CDR2 ANQGSEA, per germline. CDR3 in DNA: TGCAGCGTTGAAGATTTGGGATTACAAGGCTACACCTTC. The encoded protein is CSVEDLGLQGYTF.

This clonotype was counted ten times or more. The rearrangement joins TRBV3-1 to TRBJ1-6; D is uncertain. The CDR3 consists of 16 residues. V was trimmed by 3 bases and J by 0 bases, leaving 9 bases between them. CDR1 is LGHDT, CDR2 YNNKEL, per germline (reference sequence). The CDR3 loop reads CASSHSGSSYNSPLHF. CDR3 DNA sequence: TGTGCCAGCAGCCACTCGGGGAGCTCCTATAATTCACCCCTCCACTTT.

Many counts were recorded for this clonotype. This chain joins TRBV2 and TRBJ1-5; 11 bases align to TRBD1. J gave up 2 bases and V 7 bases, and 10 bases lay outside the gene matches. The CDR3 is made up of 17 amino acids. Germline CDR1 and CDR2: SNHLY and FYNNEI. The CDR3 loop reads CASTGQGGASGNQPQHF. The CDR3 DNA sequence: TGTGCCAGCACGGGACAGGGGGGAGCTTCGGGCAATCAGCCCCAGCATTTT. The full variable domain, its missing parts supplied by reference TRBV2 and TRBJ1-5, is EPEVTQTPSHQVTQMGQEVILRCVPISNHLYFYWYRQILGQKVEFLVSFYNNEISEKSEIFDDQFSVERPDGSNFTLKIRSTKLEDSAMYFCASTGQGGASGNQPQHFGDGTRLSIL.